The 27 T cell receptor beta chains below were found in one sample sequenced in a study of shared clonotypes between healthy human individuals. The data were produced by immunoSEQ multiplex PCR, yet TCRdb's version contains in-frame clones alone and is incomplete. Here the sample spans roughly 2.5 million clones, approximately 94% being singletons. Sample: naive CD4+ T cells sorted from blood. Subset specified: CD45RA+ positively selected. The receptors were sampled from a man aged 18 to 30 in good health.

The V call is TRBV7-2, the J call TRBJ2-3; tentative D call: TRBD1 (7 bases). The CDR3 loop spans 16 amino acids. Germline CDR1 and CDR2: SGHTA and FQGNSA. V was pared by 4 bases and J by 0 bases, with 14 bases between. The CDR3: CASSSGGKLSTDTQYF. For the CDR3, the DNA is TGTGCCAGCAGCTCAGGGGGGAAGCTGAGCACAGATACGCAGTATTTT.

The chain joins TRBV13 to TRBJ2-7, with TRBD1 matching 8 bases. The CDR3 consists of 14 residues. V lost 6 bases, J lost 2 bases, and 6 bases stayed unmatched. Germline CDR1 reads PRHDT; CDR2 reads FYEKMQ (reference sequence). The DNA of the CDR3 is TGTGCCAGCAGTGAGACAGGGGAGACCTACGAGCAGTACTTC. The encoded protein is CASSETGETYEQYF.

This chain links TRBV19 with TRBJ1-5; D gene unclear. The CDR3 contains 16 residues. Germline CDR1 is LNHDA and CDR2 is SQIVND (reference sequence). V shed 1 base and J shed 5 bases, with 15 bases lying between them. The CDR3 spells CASSIGARLGHQPQHF. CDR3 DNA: TGTGCCAGTAGTATAGGAGCCCGCCTTGGGCATCAGCCCCAGCATTTT.

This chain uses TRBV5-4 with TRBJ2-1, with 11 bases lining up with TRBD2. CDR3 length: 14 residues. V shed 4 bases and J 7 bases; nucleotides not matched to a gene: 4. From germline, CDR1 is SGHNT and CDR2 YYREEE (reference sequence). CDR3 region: CASSPWTSGNEQFF. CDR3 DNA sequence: TGTGCCAGCAGCCCCTGGACTAGCGGGAATGAGCAGTTCTTC.

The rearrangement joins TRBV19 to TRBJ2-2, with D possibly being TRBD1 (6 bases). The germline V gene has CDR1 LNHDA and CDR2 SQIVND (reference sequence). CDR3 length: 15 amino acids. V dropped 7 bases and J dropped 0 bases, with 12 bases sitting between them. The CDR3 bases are TGTGCCAGTACCGGCGGACAGTCGAACACCGGGGAGCTGTTTTTT. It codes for CASTGGQSNTGELFF.

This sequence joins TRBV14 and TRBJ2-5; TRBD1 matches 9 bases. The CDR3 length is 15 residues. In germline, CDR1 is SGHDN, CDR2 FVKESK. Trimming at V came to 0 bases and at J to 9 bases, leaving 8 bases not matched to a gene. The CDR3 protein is CASSQDGGQGRPQYF. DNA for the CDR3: TGTGCCAGCAGCCAAGATGGGGGACAGGGCAGGCCCCAGTACTTC.

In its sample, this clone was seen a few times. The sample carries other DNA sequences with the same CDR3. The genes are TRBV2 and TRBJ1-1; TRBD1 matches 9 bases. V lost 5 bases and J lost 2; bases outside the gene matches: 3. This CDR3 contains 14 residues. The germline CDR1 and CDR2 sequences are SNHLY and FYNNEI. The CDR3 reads CASSRQGVNTEAFF. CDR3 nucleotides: TGTGCCAGCAGTCGACAGGGGGTTAACACTGAAGCTTTCTTT.

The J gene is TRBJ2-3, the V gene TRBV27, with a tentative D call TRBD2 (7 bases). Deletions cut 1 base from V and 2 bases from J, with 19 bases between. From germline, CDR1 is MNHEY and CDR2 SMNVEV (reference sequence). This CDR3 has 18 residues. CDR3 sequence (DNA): TGTGCCAGCAGTTTATTTGAACAGTGGCGGGGGCCCACAGATACGCAGTATTTT. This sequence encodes CASSLFEQWRGPTDTQYF.

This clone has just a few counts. The CDR3 sequence: CASSPPGRVSYGYTF. The CDR3 bases are TGTGCCAGCTCACCACCCGGCAGGGTGAGCTATGGCTACACCTTC. The chain recombines TRBV18 with TRBJ1-2; D is perhaps TRBD1 (5 bases). CDR3 length: 15 residues. Looked up from germline, CDR1 is KGHSH and CDR2 is LQKENI. V shed 0 bases and J shed 4 bases, with 12 bases lying between them.

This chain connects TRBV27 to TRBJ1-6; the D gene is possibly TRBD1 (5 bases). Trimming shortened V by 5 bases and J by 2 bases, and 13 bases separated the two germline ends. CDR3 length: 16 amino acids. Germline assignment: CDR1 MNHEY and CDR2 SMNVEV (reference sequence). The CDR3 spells CASSPQGGTYNSPLHF. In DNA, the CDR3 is TGTGCCAGCAGTCCCCAGGGCGGCACCTATAATTCACCCCTCCACTTT.

In DNA form, the CDR3 reads TGTGCCAGCAGCATCACCAAGCGGGGGGGCACAGATACGCAGTATTTT. Amino acids: CASSITKRGGTDTQYF. V usage is TRBV13 and J usage is TRBJ2-3; 9 nucleotides line up with TRBD2. Germline CDR1 reads PRHDT; CDR2 reads FYEKMQ (reference sequence). J lost 1 base, V lost 5 bases, and 7 bases had no gene match. The CDR3 loop spans 16 amino acids.

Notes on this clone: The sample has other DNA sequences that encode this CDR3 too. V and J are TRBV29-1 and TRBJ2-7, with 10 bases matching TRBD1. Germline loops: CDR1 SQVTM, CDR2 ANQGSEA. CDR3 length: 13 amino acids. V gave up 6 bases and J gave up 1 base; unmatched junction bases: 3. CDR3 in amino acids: CSVRQGASYEQYF. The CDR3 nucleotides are TGCAGCGTCAGACAGGGGGCTTCCTACGAGCAGTACTTC.

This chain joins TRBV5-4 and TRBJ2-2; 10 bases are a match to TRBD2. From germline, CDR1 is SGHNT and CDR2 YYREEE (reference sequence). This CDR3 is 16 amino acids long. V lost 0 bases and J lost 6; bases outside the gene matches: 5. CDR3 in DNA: TGTGCCAGCAGCTTGGGAGCGGGGGGGTATCCCGGGGAGCTGTTTTTT. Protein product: CASSLGAGGYPGELFF.

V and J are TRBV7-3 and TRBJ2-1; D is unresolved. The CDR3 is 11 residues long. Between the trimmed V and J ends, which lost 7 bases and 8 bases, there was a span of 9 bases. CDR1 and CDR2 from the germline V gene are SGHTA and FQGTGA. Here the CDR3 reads CASTASHEQFF. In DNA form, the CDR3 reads TGTGCCAGCACCGCCTCACATGAGCAGTTCTTC.

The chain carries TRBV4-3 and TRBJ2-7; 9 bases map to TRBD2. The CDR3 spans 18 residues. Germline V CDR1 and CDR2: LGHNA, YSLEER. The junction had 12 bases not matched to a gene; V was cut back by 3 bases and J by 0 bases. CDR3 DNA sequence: TGCGCCAGCAGCCATTTAATTTCACTAGCGGGCGGCTCCTACGAGCAGTACTTC. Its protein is CASSHLISLAGGSYEQYF.

CDR3 in DNA: TGTGCCAGTAGTACTTCGACAGAGAACTATGGCTACACCTTC. This translates into CASSTSTENYGYTF. The V gene is TRBV19, the J gene TRBJ1-2, with TRBD1 as a possible D gene (5 bases). CDR1 LNHDA and CDR2 SQIVND come from the germline V gene (reference sequence). V lost 4 bases and J lost 2, with 11 bases in between. CDR3 length: 14 residues.

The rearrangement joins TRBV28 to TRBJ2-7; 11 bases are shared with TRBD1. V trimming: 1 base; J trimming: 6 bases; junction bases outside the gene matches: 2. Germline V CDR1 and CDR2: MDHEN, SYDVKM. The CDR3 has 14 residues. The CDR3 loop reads CASSLSDRGLEQYF. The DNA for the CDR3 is TGTGCCAGCAGTTTATCGGACAGGGGGCTCGAGCAGTACTTC.

The chain's CDR3 is CASSAGTGRTDTQYF. Here the CDR3 DNA reads TGTGCCAGCAGCGCGGGGACAGGGAGGACAGATACGCAGTATTTT. The rearrangement links TRBV7-6 to TRBJ2-3; TRBD1 agrees at 9 bases. J lost 3 bases, V lost 5 bases, and 6 bases had no gene match. CDR1 and CDR2 (germline): SGHVS, FNYEAQ. CDR3 size: 15 residues.

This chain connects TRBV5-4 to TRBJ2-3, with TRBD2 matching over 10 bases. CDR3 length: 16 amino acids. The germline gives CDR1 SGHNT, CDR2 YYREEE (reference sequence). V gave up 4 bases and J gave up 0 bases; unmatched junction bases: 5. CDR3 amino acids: CASSLAGALSTDTQYF. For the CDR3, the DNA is TGTGCCAGCAGCCTAGCGGGAGCCCTGAGCACAGATACGCAGTATTTT.

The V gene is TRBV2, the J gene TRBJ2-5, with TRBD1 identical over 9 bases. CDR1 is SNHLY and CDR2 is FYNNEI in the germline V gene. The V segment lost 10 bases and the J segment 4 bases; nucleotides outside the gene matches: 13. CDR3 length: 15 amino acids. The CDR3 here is CATAPPGQGRETQYF. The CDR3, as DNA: TGTGCCACCGCGCCTCCGGGACAGGGCAGAGAGACCCAGTACTTC.

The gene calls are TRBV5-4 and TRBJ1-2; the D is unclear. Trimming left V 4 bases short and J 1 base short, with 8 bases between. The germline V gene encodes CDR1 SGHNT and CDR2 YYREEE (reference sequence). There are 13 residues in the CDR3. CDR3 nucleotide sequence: TGTGCCAGCAGCCGGACCGTTAACTATGGCTACACCTTC. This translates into CASSRTVNYGYTF.

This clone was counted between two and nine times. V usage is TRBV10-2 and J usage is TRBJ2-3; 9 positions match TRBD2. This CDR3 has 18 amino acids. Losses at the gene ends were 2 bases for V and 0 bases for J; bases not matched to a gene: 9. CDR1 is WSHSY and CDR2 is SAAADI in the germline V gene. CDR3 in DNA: TGCGCCAGCAGTGAGATGGGGCTAGCGGGGTCTAGCACAGATACGCAGTATTTT. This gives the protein CASSEMGLAGSSTDTQYF.

In DNA form, the CDR3 reads TGTGCCAGCAGCTTAGACGGTTCCCGAAGGGAGACCCAGTACTTC. Its protein is CASSLDGSRRETQYF. J is TRBJ2-5 and V is TRBV11-2; D is ambiguous. CDR1 is SGHAT and CDR2 is FQNNGV in the germline V gene. With 0 bases removed from V and 5 bases from J, the gap between germline ends came to 13 bases. There are 15 residues in the CDR3.

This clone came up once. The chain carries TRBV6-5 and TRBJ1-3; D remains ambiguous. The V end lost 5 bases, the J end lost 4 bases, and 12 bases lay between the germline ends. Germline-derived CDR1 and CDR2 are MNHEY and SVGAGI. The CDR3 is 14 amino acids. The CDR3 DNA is TGTGCCAGCAGTGCCGTGCTGGGGGGAAACACCATATATTTT. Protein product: CASSAVLGGNTIYF.

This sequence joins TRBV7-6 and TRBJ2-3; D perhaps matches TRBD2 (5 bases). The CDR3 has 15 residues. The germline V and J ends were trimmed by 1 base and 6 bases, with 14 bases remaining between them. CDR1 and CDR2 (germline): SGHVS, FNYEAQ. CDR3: CASSLGTPGIDTQYF. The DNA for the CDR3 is TGTGCCAGCAGCTTAGGTACTCCCGGGATCGATACGCAGTATTTT.

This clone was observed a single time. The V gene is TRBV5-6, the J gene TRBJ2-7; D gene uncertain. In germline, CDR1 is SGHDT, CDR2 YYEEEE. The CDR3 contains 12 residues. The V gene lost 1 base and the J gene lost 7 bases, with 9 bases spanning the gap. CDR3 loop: CASSLTQEEQYF. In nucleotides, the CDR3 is TGTGCCAGCAGCTTGACTCAGGAGGAGCAGTACTTC.

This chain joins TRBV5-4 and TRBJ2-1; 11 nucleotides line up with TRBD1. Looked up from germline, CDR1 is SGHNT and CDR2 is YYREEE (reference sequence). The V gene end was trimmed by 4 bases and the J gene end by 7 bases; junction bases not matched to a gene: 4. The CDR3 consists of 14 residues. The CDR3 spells CASSPDRGRNEQFF. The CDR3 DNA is TGTGCCAGCAGCCCGGACAGGGGGCGGAATGAGCAGTTCTTC.